This T cell receptor beta chain was documented in a study of CD8 T cells in Susac syndrome. CD8+ and CD4+ T cells taken from blood had their TCR beta sequenced. Negative isolation was applied to CD8+ and CD4+ T cells, and FACS enrichment was applied to TEMRA cells. When the RNA was reverse transcribed, random hexamers were used with an input of roughly 0.45 to 1 ug. It was immunoSEQ multiplex PCR that amplified TCR beta CDR3 across 54 Vbeta and 13 Jbeta. Via MiXCR, TCRdb re-called the immunoSEQ multiplex PCR reads, giving one row per CDR3 protein. This table has about 250,000 distinct CDR3 sequences, 85% to 95% appearing once. V was clipped by 3 bases and J by 7 bases, with 18 bases between them. The germline V gene has CDR1 DFQATT and CDR2 SNEGSKA (reference sequence). CDR3 length: 14 amino acids. Study results and caveats: As acknowledged by the study, its TCR sequencing and HLA analysis included a relatively small number of individuals.

As for this clonotype: The antigen is not known.

The V gene is TRBV20-1, the J gene TRBJ1-2, with D uncertain. Material for sequencing was CD4+ T cells from PBMCs. The TCR sequence derives from a human donor with multiple sclerosis. CDR3 sequence (DNA): TGCAGTGCTAGGCCCGAGGAAGGGTCAGGTGGCTACACCTTC. It is translated as CSARPEEGSGGYTF.